The T cell receptor beta chain described here comes from a study of shared clonotypes between healthy human individuals. Sequenced by immunoSEQ multiplex PCR; TCRdb stores in-frame clones only, minus some. Of about 2.3 million clones listed, more than 80% are singletons. The sample consisted of naive CD4+ T cells from PBMCs. Subset of the sample: CD45RA+ positively selected. This clonotype was sampled from a man aged 18 to 35 in good health. Some clones in this sample may be carry-over from other donors' samples.

CDR3 sequence (DNA): TGTGCCTGGAGTTCTAGCGGGACAAACGAGCAGTACTTC. This codes for CAWSSSGTNEQYF. V and J are TRBV30 and TRBJ2-7, with 9 positions matching TRBD2. CDR3 size: 13 residues. The J segment lost 5 bases and the V segment lost 2 bases, leaving 4 bases of the junction unmatched. Germline V gene data show CDR1 as GTSNPN and CDR2 as SVGIG (reference sequence).